The rows below give T cell receptor beta chains drawn from one sample of a study of chemoradiotherapy in HPV16-positive cancers. Assay: immunoSEQ multiplex PCR; the TCRdb copy retains only in-frame clones and omits some. The profile shows about 5,000 clones, about four fifths of them singletons. The source material was tumor tissue, sampled from a patient who underwent chemoradiotherapy. These receptors were obtained from a human donor with HPV-associated anogenital cancer. The CDR3 runs from the conserved cysteine through the conserved F or W. A D gene is named only where the DNA matches it firmly. Clone size is given for some rows only: seen once, a few or many times, or a class if the clone is expanded.

TRBV19	TRBJ2-3	TRBD2	-	TGTGCCAGTAAGAGCGGGGGCATGGGAGATACGCAGTATTTT	CASKSGGMGDTQYF
TRBV5-1	TRBJ1-3	-	once	TGCGCCAGCAGCTTGTTCGCAGGGGCTGGAAACACCATATATTTT	CASSLFAGAGNTIYF
TRBV7-7	TRBJ2-1	-	-	TGTGCCAGCAGCTTATGGGGGGGAGTGGGGGCTGGCAATGAGCAGTTCTTC	CASSLWGGVGAGNEQFF
TRBV7-9	TRBJ2-7	TRBD1	-	TGTGCCAGCAGCTCCCCCCTTGGGACAGGGGTATACGAGCAGTACTTC	CASSSPLGTGVYEQYF
TRBV2	TRBJ2-7	TRBD1	few	TGTGCCAGCACCCAGAGCAGGGGGTCGGTCGAGCAGTACTTC	CASTQSRGSVEQYF
TRBV14	TRBJ2-1	TRBD2	-	TGTGCCAGCAGCCAAGCCGCGACTAGCGATCGGCTGTTCTTC	CASSQAATSDRLFF
TRBV7-3	TRBJ2-3	-	once	TGTGCCAGCAGCTTGAACCCCACAGATACGCAGTATTTT	CASSLNPTDTQYF
TRBV29-1	TRBJ2-1	TRBD2	once	TGCAGCGCCAAACCGGGACTAGCGGACAATGAGCAGTTCTTC	CSAKPGLADNEQFF
TRBV6-5	TRBJ1-4	-	-	TGTGCCAGCAGCTACGGACGACCGGGGGCTAATGAAAAACTGTTTTTT	CASSYGRPGANEKLFF
TRBV5-1	TRBJ2-7	-	-	TGCGCCAGCAGCAACGGACCCCCATTC	CASSNGPPF
TRBV10-3	TRBJ1-4	-	-	TGTGCCATCAGTACAGACTCTAATGAAAAACTGTTTTTT	CAISTDSNEKLFF
TRBV30	TRBJ2-1	TRBD1	-	TGTGCCTGGGGCCGACAGGGTGGTTGGGGTGAGCAGTTCTTC	CAWGRQGGWGEQFF
TRBV7-2	TRBJ1-2	-	-	TGTGCCAGCAGCTTAGTCGGGGTTAGAGGGGATGGCTACACCTTC	CASSLVGVRGDGYTF
TRBV2	TRBJ1-6	-	-	TGTGCCAGCAGTGAAGCCATTTCGTCGGATTCACCCCTCCACTTT	CASSEAISSDSPLHF
TRBV2	TRBJ2-2	TRBD2	-	TGTGCCAGCATCCGGGACTATAACACCGGGGAGCTGTTTTTT	CASIRDYNTGELFF
TRBV10-2	TRBJ1-2	-	-	TGCGCCAGCACCCGGGGGGATAACTATGGCTACACCTTC	CASTRGDNYGYTF
TRBV10-3	TRBJ1-6	-	-	TGTGCCATCAGTGAGGGACCTTCACCCCTCCACTTT	CAISEGPSPLHF
TRBV10-3	TRBJ1-2	TRBD1	-	TGTGCCATCAGTCCTGGACAGGGGGCTTATGGCTACACCTTC	CAISPGQGAYGYTF
TRBV10-3	TRBJ1-3	-	once	TGTGCCTCCCGAGCCGGGGCCTACTACTCTGGAAACACCATATATTTT	CASRAGAYYSGNTIYF
TRBV7-8	TRBJ1-4	-	few	TGTGCCAGCAGCTTATCGGGGACCGCTTTTAATGAAAAACTGTTTTTT	CASSLSGTAFNEKLFF
TRBV5-1	TRBJ2-4	-	few	TGCGCCAGCAGCTATCCAGGGGATGACATTCAGTACTTC	CASSYPGDDIQYF
TRBV7-9	TRBJ2-3	-	-	TGTGCCAGCAGCTTAGATCTAGATACGCAGTATTTT	CASSLDLDTQYF
TRBV18	TRBJ2-5	-	-	TGTGCCAGCTCGCCCCAGACCCAAGAGACCCAGTACTTC	CASSPQTQETQYF
TRBV5-1	TRBJ2-7	-	-	TGCGCCAGCAGCTTGGAAACAGGGAGTCGCGAGCAGTACTTC	CASSLETGSREQYF
TRBV4-1	TRBJ1-5	-	-	TGCGCCAGCAGCCAAGATTTGTCAGGCAGTTATAGCAATCAGCCCCAGCATTTT	CASSQDLSGSYSNQPQHF
TRBV5-6	TRBJ2-5	-	-	TGTGCCAGCAGCCACCCTTCAGGGCAAGAGACCCAGTACTTC	CASSHPSGQETQYF
TRBV27	TRBJ1-2	TRBD1	once	TGTGCCAGCAGTTTGGCCGGGACAGAGAACTATGGCTACACCTTC	CASSLAGTENYGYTF
TRBV11-2	TRBJ2-2	-	-	TGTGCCAGCAGCTTAGCTGTGACAGCCGACACCGGGGAGCTGTTTTTT	CASSLAVTADTGELFF
TRBV6-6	TRBJ1-2	-	-	TGTGCCAGCAGGGGCCGCAGGCGCTCGAACTATGGCTACACCTTC	CASRGRRRSNYGYTF
TRBV29-1	TRBJ2-1	-	-	TGCAGCGGGGGCCGCGGTGGGTTGTTCAATGAGCAGTTCTTC	CSGGRGGLFNEQFF
TRBV14	TRBJ2-5	-	-	TGTGCCAGCGGGGGCCTGGGAGAGACCCAGTACTTC	CASGGLGETQYF
TRBV2	TRBJ2-1	-	once	TGTGCCAGCGGAGCTGGCACGGGCCGCGCTGAGCAGTTCTTC	CASGAGTGRAEQFF
TRBV7-2	TRBJ2-7	TRBD2	-	TGTGCCAGCAGCTCCTCCGGGTTCCCCCGGGGGGGTCTCTACGAGCAGTACTTC	CASSSSGFPRGGLYEQYF
TRBV7-9	TRBJ1-1	-	-	TGTGCCAGCAGGGAAGCAGGTAATCCAGAAGCTTTCTTT	CASREAGNPEAFF
TRBV5-1	TRBJ1-1	-	-	TGCGCCAGCAGCTTGGGCAGGATCGAGGACACTGAAGCTTTCTTT	CASSLGRIEDTEAFF